This T cell receptor beta chain appears in the sequencing data of a study of beta chain features in type 1 diabetes. Donors contributed one heparinised blood draw apiece, averaging about 116 mL. This clone showed up just a few times. Its target is not known. Sequenced material consisted of expressed TCRB transcripts (all of the isolated RNA was reverse transcribed). TCRdb's table, derived via immunoSEQ multiplex PCR, lists solely in-frame clones and lacks some. The data contain a few hundred thousand clones, roughly a tenth of them singletons. Notes on the study in general: Cells expressing TCR highly could be over-represented by cDNA sequencing. Shorter TCRB CDR3s, moderately but significantly so, were found in Type 1 diabetes patients in all four CD4+ subsets.

This CDR3 has 16 amino acids. CDR1 is KGHSH, CDR2 LQKENI, per germline. The ends were cut back, 6 bases at V and 2 bases at J, with 17 bases in the middle. The sequence was obtained from a man aged 30 to 39 with type 1 diabetes. The chain is built from TRBV18 and TRBJ2-1; TRBD2 might be the D (5 bases). Sequencing was carried out using naive CD4+ T cells from blood. In DNA, the CDR3 is TGTGCCAGCTCCCCGGGCGTGGACGGGACCTACAATGAGCAGTTCTTC. This translates into CASSPGVDGTYNEQFF.